These T cell receptor beta chains were read from a single sample in a study of blood T cell repertoires in COVID-19. The method was immunoSEQ multiplex PCR; TCRdb's version includes in-frame clones alone and lacks a portion of them. This sample has about 380,000 clones, with around 84% found just once. The sequenced sample consisted of peripheral blood. The receptors here all came from a human donor with acute or convalescent COVID-19. The donor label of this sample is uncertain. CDR3s include the opening cysteine and the closing phenylalanine or tryptophan. Each record gives: J gene, D gene, CDR3 length, V gene, clone size, CDR3 protein, CDR3 DNA. D genes are given only for firm matches. Clone size is not always given. Where it is, it says once, few, many or a class for expanded clones.

j_call: TRBJ2-1; d_call: TRBD2; cdr3_length: 16; v_call: TRBV5-4; clone_size: .; cdr3_aa: CASSRASGRAGNEQFF; cdr3_nt: TGTGCCAGCAGCAGAGCTAGCGGGAGGGCCGGCAATGAGCAGTTCTTC
j_call: TRBJ1-5; d_call: .; cdr3_length: 16; v_call: TRBV6-1; clone_size: .; cdr3_aa: CASSVGAGNSNQPQHF; cdr3_nt: TGTGCCAGCAGTGTCGGAGCCGGAAATAGCAATCAGCCCCAGCATTTT
j_call: TRBJ2-7; d_call: .; cdr3_length: 15; v_call: TRBV11-2; clone_size: .; cdr3_aa: CASSLAASEAYEQYF; cdr3_nt: TGTGCCAGCAGCTTAGCGGCTAGCGAGGCCTACGAGCAGTACTTC
j_call: TRBJ1-2; d_call: .; cdr3_length: 14; v_call: TRBV28; clone_size: .; cdr3_aa: CASSLADLGYGYTF; cdr3_nt: TGTGCCAGCAGTTTGGCGGATTTAGGATATGGCTACACCTTC
j_call: TRBJ1-1; d_call: .; cdr3_length: 13; v_call: TRBV5-6; clone_size: .; cdr3_aa: CASSLGVNTEAFF; cdr3_nt: TGTGCCAGCAGCTTGGGAGTGAACACTGAAGCTTTCTTT
j_call: TRBJ2-5; d_call: .; cdr3_length: 12; v_call: TRBV6-5; clone_size: .; cdr3_aa: CASSPGSETQYF; cdr3_nt: TGTGCCAGCAGTCCAGGGTCAGAGACCCAGTACTTC
j_call: TRBJ1-1; d_call: .; cdr3_length: 15; v_call: TRBV7-6; clone_size: .; cdr3_aa: CASSLAQGGGAEAFF; cdr3_nt: TGTGCCAGCAGCTTAGCCCAGGGAGGGGGGGCTGAAGCTTTCTTT
j_call: TRBJ1-3; d_call: TRBD1; cdr3_length: 15; v_call: TRBV5-4; clone_size: .; cdr3_aa: CASSFDRGAGNTIYF; cdr3_nt: TGTGCCAGCAGCTTCGACAGGGGAGCCGGAAACACCATATATTTT
j_call: TRBJ2-3; d_call: .; cdr3_length: 15; v_call: TRBV9; clone_size: .; cdr3_aa: CASSVDPGSTDTQYF; cdr3_nt: TGTGCCAGCAGCGTAGATCCGGGGAGCACAGATACGCAGTATTTT
j_call: TRBJ1-5; d_call: TRBD1; cdr3_length: 14; v_call: TRBV19; clone_size: .; cdr3_aa: CASRETGGYQPQHF; cdr3_nt: TGTGCCAGTAGAGAAACAGGGGGCTATCAGCCCCAGCATTTT
j_call: TRBJ2-5; d_call: .; cdr3_length: 15; v_call: TRBV12-5; clone_size: .; cdr3_aa: CASGPTGQKGETQYF; cdr3_nt: TGTGCTAGTGGTCCAACGGGTCAAAAAGGAGAGACCCAGTACTTC
j_call: TRBJ1-2; d_call: TRBD1; cdr3_length: 14; v_call: TRBV3-1/TRBV3-2; clone_size: few; cdr3_aa: CASSLDRVRSGYTF; cdr3_nt: TGTGCCAGCAGCCTAGACAGGGTTAGATCTGGCTACACCTTC
j_call: TRBJ1-3; d_call: TRBD1; cdr3_length: 14; v_call: TRBV25-1; clone_size: .; cdr3_aa: CASNGQGSGNTIYF; cdr3_nt: TGTGCCAGCAACGGACAGGGCTCTGGAAACACCATATATTTT
j_call: TRBJ2-3; d_call: .; cdr3_length: 16; v_call: TRBV28; clone_size: .; cdr3_aa: CASTLDRAGGYMMLYF; cdr3_nt: TGTGCCAGCACCCTCGACAGGGCGGGGGGATATATGATGTTGTATTTT
j_call: TRBJ1-5; d_call: TRBD1; cdr3_length: 17; v_call: TRBV28; clone_size: few; cdr3_aa: CASRGTEGPYSNQPQHF; cdr3_nt: TGTGCCAGCAGAGGGACAGAAGGGCCCTATAGCAATCAGCCCCAGCATTTT
j_call: TRBJ2-7; d_call: .; cdr3_length: 15; v_call: TRBV6-5; clone_size: few; cdr3_aa: CASRREEGTSYEQYF; cdr3_nt: TGTGCCAGCAGAAGAGAGGAAGGAACCTCCTACGAGCAGTACTTC
j_call: TRBJ1-6; d_call: .; cdr3_length: 14; v_call: TRBV10-2; clone_size: once; cdr3_aa: CASSPGRESSPLHF; cdr3_nt: TGCGCCAGCAGTCCGGGGAGGGAATCTTCACCCCTCCACTTT